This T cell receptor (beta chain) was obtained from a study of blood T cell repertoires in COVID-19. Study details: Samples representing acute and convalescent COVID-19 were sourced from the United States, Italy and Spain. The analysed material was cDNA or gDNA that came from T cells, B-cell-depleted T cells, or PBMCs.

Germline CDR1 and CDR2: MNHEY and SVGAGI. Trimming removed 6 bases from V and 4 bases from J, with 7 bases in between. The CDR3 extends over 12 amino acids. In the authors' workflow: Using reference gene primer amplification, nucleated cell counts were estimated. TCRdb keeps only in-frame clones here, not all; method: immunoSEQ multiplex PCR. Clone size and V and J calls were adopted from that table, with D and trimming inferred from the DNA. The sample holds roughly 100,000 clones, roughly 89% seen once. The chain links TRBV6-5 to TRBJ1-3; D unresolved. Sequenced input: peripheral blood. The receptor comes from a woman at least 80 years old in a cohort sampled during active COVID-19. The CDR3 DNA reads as TGTGCCAGCAGGTCCGCGGGAAACACCATATATTTT. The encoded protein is CASRSAGNTIYF.